The next 17 T cell receptor beta chains were all read from a single sample in a study of blood T cells in healthy people across ages. Through a sample-barcoded 5' primer and a J-beta primer mix, a second PCR was run for roughly 6 to 12 cycles. Each CDR3 protein gets one entry after TCRdb re-called the 5' RACE reads with MiXCR. In the table there are about 670,000 distinct CDR3 sequences, 40% to 45% of which are singletons. The sequencing input was blood. The receptors derive from an older man in good health.

The chain employs TRBV4-3 and TRBJ2-1, with 9 positions matching TRBD2. The CDR3 extends over 16 amino acids. The V segment lost 6 bases and the J segment 4 bases; nucleotides outside the gene matches: 10. CDR1 is LGHNA and CDR2 is YSLEER in the germline V gene. The CDR3: CASSSIAGVGYNEQFF. CDR3 DNA sequence: TGCGCCAGCAGTTCTATAGCGGGAGTGGGATACAATGAGCAGTTCTTC.

This chain links TRBV4-1 with TRBJ2-3; 8 nucleotides align to TRBD1. The CDR3 sequence is 14 residues long. V lost 2 bases and J lost 6; bases outside the gene matches: 4. Germline V gives CDR1 MGHRA, CDR2 YSYEKL. The DNA of the CDR3 is TGCGCCAGCAGCCAAACCGACAGGGGTGATACGCAGTATTTT. This codes for CASSQTDRGDTQYF.

This clonotype was observed at least ten times. The V gene is TRBV29-1, the J gene TRBJ2-7; 8 bases match TRBD1. J gave up 6 bases and V 6 bases, and 10 bases lay outside the gene matches. Germline V gene lookup returns CDR1 SQVTM and CDR2 ANQGSEA. This CDR3 has 13 residues. The CDR3 spells CSVPMDRDGEQYF. CDR3 DNA: TGCAGCGTACCTATGGACAGGGATGGCGAGCAGTACTTC.

Points on this clonotype: This may be a read error, as it is one base from a much larger clone. The gene calls are TRBV10-3 and TRBJ2-7; TRBD1 matches 9 bases. J gave up 2 bases and V 5 bases, and 4 bases lay outside the gene matches. The length of the CDR3 is 14 residues. Looked up from germline, CDR1 is ENHRY and CDR2 is SYGVKD. CDR3 sequence: CAISLGQGTYEQYF. In DNA form, the CDR3 reads TGTGCCATCAGTCTGGGACAGGGAACCTACGAGCAGTACTTC.

V gene TRBV18 combines with J gene TRBJ1-2; a possible D gene is TRBD1 (6 bases). Trimming pared 3 bases from V and 6 bases from J, leaving 14 bases between. Germline V gene sequence: CDR1 KGHSH, CDR2 LQKENI. The CDR3 totals 14 residues. The DNA for the CDR3 is TGTGCCAGCTCACCGTCGAGGGGGGCTAATGGCTACACCTTC. Encoded protein: CASSPSRGANGYTF. The whole variable domain, filled in from reference TRBV18 and TRBJ1-2, reads NAGVMQNPRHLVRRRGQEARLRCSPMKGHSHVYWYRQLPEEGLKFMVYLQKENIIDESGMPKERFSAEFPKEGPSILRIQQVVRGDSAAYFCASSPSRGANGYTFGSGTRLTVV.

The chain recombines TRBV28 with TRBJ2-3; D gene unclear. The CDR3 is 15 residues long. The germline V gene has CDR1 MDHEN and CDR2 SYDVKM. V was pared by 3 bases and J by 8 bases, with 18 bases between. CDR3 sequence (DNA): TGTGCCAGCAGTTTTGGAGACTCGGATTCTGGTACGCAGTATTTT. It yields the protein CASSFGDSDSGTQYF. The full variable domain, with the rest looked up from reference TRBV28 and TRBJ2-3, is DVKVTQSSRYLVKRTGEKVFLECVQDMDHENMFWYRQDPGLGLRLIYFSYDVKMKEKGDIPEGYSVSREKKERFSLILESASTNQTSMYLCASSFGDSDSGTQYFGPGTRLTVL.

The chain is built from TRBV7-2 and TRBJ2-2; D may be TRBD2 (5 bases). The CDR3 runs to 15 residues. V gave up 1 base and J gave up 6 bases, with 12 bases separating them. CDR1 SGHTA and CDR2 FQGNSA come from the germline V gene. The CDR3 DNA follows: TGTGCCAGCAGCTTAGATTCCCGGGGTTCCGGGGAGCTGTTTTTT. Residues: CASSLDSRGSGELFF.

This chain uses TRBV29-1 with TRBJ2-2, with D perhaps being TRBD1 or TRBD2 (5 bases each). V was trimmed by 6 bases and J by 1 base, leaving 18 bases between them. CDR3 length: 16 residues. CDR1 SQVTM and CDR2 ANQGSEA come from the germline V gene. CDR3 sequence (DNA): TGCAGCGTAAACATGGCCGCAGGGAGGAACACCGGGGAGCTGTTTTTT. This gives the protein CSVNMAAGRNTGELFF.

This sequence joins TRBV2 and TRBJ1-1; D unresolved. V lost 1 base, J lost 0 bases, and 6 bases lay in between. Germline V gene lookup returns CDR1 SNHLY and CDR2 FYNNEI. The CDR3 runs 14 residues. CDR3 region: CASSEGSLNTEAFF. The CDR3 bases are TGTGCCAGCAGTGAAGGCAGCTTGAACACTGAAGCTTTCTTT.

This clonotype was detected a few times. The V gene is TRBV9, the J gene TRBJ1-6; D gene unclear. The CDR3 has 13 residues. Looked up from germline, CDR1 is SGDLS and CDR2 is YYNGEE. V was shortened by 3 bases and J by 7 bases, with 8 bases between the two germline ends. Here the CDR3 reads CASSAGPNSPLHF. The DNA of the CDR3 is TGTGCCAGCAGCGCCGGCCCGAATTCACCCCTCCACTTT.

This clonotype appeared a single time. A read error may produce the germline difference seen at one junction end. The V and J genes are TRBV4-3 and TRBJ2-3; maybe TRBD2 (6 bases). The V gene's germline CDR1 is LGHNA and CDR2 YSLEER. The length of the CDR3 is 16 residues. CDR3 in amino acids: CASSQDGGRTTDTRYF. The CDR3 DNA reads TGCGCCAGCAGCCAAGATGGAGGGAGGACCACAGATACGCGGTATTTT.

Concerning this clonotype itself: At one end the junction does not follow the germline gene, possibly because of a read error. The chain recombines TRBV28 with TRBJ2-1, with a weak D call TRBD2 (6 bases). Germline CDR1 is MDHEN and CDR2 is SYDVKM. CDR3 length: 15 amino acids. DNA for the CDR3: TGTGTCAGCAGCCTCCTAGCGATCCCCTCTGGTGAGCAGTTCTTC. This codes for CVSSLLAIPSGEQFF.

As for this clonotype: One junction end disagrees with the germline gene, perhaps due to a read error. The V gene is TRBV6-5, the J gene TRBJ2-6; TRBD1 agrees at 10 bases. The CDR3 totals 15 residues. Per germline, CDR1 MNHEY and CDR2 SVGAGI. The CDR3 is CASWGQGSGTNVLTF. In DNA, the CDR3 is TGTGCCAGCTGGGGACAGGGGTCTGGGACCAACGTCCTGACTTTC.

The table lists this clonotype with many counts. The chain has TRBV12-3 or TRBV12-4 and TRBJ2-7; 7 bases align to TRBD1. V was clipped by 6 bases and J by 2 bases; unmatched bases: 19. The CDR3 runs 18 residues. CDR3 nucleotide sequence: TGTGCCAGCAGCCGCGAGGTGAGGGGGCCCTGGGCCACCTACGAGCAGTACTTC. Its translation: CASSREVRGPWATYEQYF.

The chain links TRBV9 to TRBJ1-6; a possible D gene is TRBD1 (5 bases). The germline CDR1 and CDR2 sequences are SGDLS and YYNGEE. CDR3 length: 15 amino acids. The ends were cut back, 2 bases at V and 7 bases at J, with 13 bases in the middle. The CDR3, as DNA: TGTGCCAGCAGCGTCACCGGGACTCAGAATTCACCCCTCCACTTT. Protein: CASSVTGTQNSPLHF.

The chain combines TRBV4-2 with TRBJ2-7; 8 bases align to TRBD2. The CDR3 extends over 16 amino acids. Unmatched junction bases numbered 8, after V lost 4 bases and J lost 0 bases. Germline loops: CDR1 LGHNA, CDR2 YNFKEQ. DNA of the CDR3: TGTGCCAGCAGCCTCTCGAGCGGGGGTGTCTCCTACGAGCAGTACTTC. Its translation: CASSLSSGGVSYEQYF.

V usage is TRBV10-2 and J usage is TRBJ2-3; 10 nucleotides match TRBD1. Germline V CDR1 and CDR2: WSHSY, SAAADI. The V and J ends lost 3 bases and 1 base, in that order; junction bases with no gene match: 10. The CDR3 extends over 18 amino acids. Here the CDR3 reads CASSDKDRGSFGTDTQYF. For the CDR3, the DNA is TGCGCCAGCAGTGACAAGGACAGGGGGAGTTTCGGCACAGATACGCAGTATTTT.